Reported below is one T cell receptor (beta chain). Its target is not known. A single record per CDR3 protein comes from TCRdb applying MiXCR to the 5' RACE reads. The table lists tens of thousands of distinct CDR3 sequences, around 13% of them singletons. The sample comes from a study of spatial heterogeneity in lung cancer. Across the study: Alpha-chain sequences were consistently detected in smaller numbers than beta-chain sequences.

Study conclusions and caveats: Ubiquitous expanded tumor TCRs showed up in blood more at resection than follow-up.

Time point noted: sample taken at primary tumor resection. The input material, whole RNA from tumor, nontumor lung or frozen PBMC, was sequenced unsorted. Deletions cut 5 bases from V and 6 bases from J, with 14 bases between. CDR1 and CDR2 from the germline V gene are LGHDT and YNNKEL (reference sequence). The CDR3 runs 14 residues. The rearrangement uses TRBV3-1 and TRBJ1-5; D might be TRBD1 (5 bases). This TCR was recovered from a male donor with early-stage non-small cell lung cancer. Sequencing was performed on PBMCs, taken at surgery. CDR3 coding DNA: TGTGCCAGCAGCAAAGCCCAGGGTGGTCAGCCCCAGCATTTT. Protein product: CASSKAQGGQPQHF.